This T cell receptor beta chain derives from a study of human T cells and chemical hapten exposure. Study background: It was small differences in pooled library volume that mainly caused per-sample TCR yields to vary.

Unfractionated whole blood was the source of the extracted total RNA. Comments on this clonotype: Its antigen is as yet unknown.

V lost 4 bases to trimming and J lost 7 bases, with 20 bases between them. This CDR3 region has 14 residues. Germline loops: CDR1 DFQATT, CDR2 SNEGSKA (reference sequence). Points from the study as a whole: TCRs at a frequency above 1 in 1000 stayed unchanged with DPC sensitization.

For the library, individual cDNA molecules each received unique molecular identifiers. Each CDR3 protein gets one entry after TCRdb re-called the 5' RACE reads with MiXCR. The repertoire holds 70,000 to 85,000 distinct CDR3 sequences, with more than 15% as singletons. This receptor was taken from a female donor in good health. The V and J genes are TRBV20-1 and TRBJ2-7, with D possibly TRBD1 on 6 matching bases. The CDR3: CSATQGPPEGEQYF. CDR3 DNA sequence: TGCAGTGCTACTCAGGGGCCTCCCGAGGGTGAGCAGTACTTC.